The T cell receptor beta chain under discussion was sequenced for a study of cytomegalovirus exposure and HLA in healthy donors (dated by TCRdb to about 2017). Background on the whole study: In an earlier analysis of approximately 500 of the donors, about 260 Gb of sequence data and 90 million to 120 million unique TCR beta sequences from about 190 million T cells were reported. Along with the approximately 670-subject first cohort, a separate validation cohort of 120 different subjects was used. Donor age, sex, ethnicity and CMV serostatus were compiled together with the repertoire data. The study used immunosequencing to profile the T cell repertoires of hundreds of subjects and linked those repertoires to cytomegalovirus serostatus. HLA typing included class I and class II loci at four-digit resolution. Every repertoire in the discovery cohort had been generated on one and the same sequencing platform. On average, about 240,000 unique TCR beta nucleotide sequences were sequenced per donor among 398 genotyped donors of the cohort, with roughly 18% of those sequences being non-productive. Rather than using new phenotypic data, the later analysis identified candidate immune exposures from TCR beta sequences and from how often those sequences occurred across donors. A later analysis re-examined previously published TCR beta repertoires from over 500 donors and added high-resolution HLA genotyping to investigate patterns of TCR occurrence. Roughly 290 gigabases of sequencing data and 70 million to 95 million unique TCR sequences made up an early release that covered some 640 HLA-typed donors. The genetic ancestry cluster associated with self-reported Caucasian donors included roughly 84% of the approximately 430 genotyped donors. To decide whether each TCR beta V gene segment behaved as functional or pseudogenic, an earlier analysis of some 600 of the donors relied on high-throughput TCR beta sequencing. The number of donors typed differed by locus, with roughly 629-640 for A, B, C, DRB1 and DQB1, 522 for DQA1, 606 for DPA1, and some 440 for DPB1. The study combined high-throughput TCR immunosequencing, statistical association of individual TCRs with disease status, and machine learning to predict cytomegalovirus infection status. The aim of the study was to test whether cataloging public T cell receptors could identify signatures of past pathogen exposure. A later genetic analysis used genome-wide SNP genotypes for about 60% of the roughly 670 donors, treating that subset as a discovery cohort. Five DR-DQ haplotypes were handled as single units for association and clustering because linkage in the cohort was strong. General conclusions and limits of the study: Sequencing depth was assumed to be roughly uniform across donors in the presence/absence analyses, though that assumption may not hold. Because counts were too low, roughly 16 rarely observed V segments, including chromosome 9 orphons, were left out of the earlier analysis of some 640 of the donors. Broadly in line with IMGT annotations, most TCR beta V segments showed up in productive rearrangements about 87% or about 30% of the time in an earlier analysis of 587 of the donors. In a later genetic analysis, fewer N-insertions in productive TCRs were reported among donors in an Asian-associated ancestry cluster than the approximately 710-donor mean. The only immune exposure information available for the cohort was CMV serostatus. In vitro tests confirmed that a few of the cytomegalovirus-associated TCR beta chains recognize cytomegalovirus antigens. The classifier was reported to diagnose cytomegalovirus status with high specificity and sensitivity in both the original cohort and the validation cohort. Linkage disequilibrium might explain the correlated functional status among segregating V segments, but an unknown experimental factor could not be excluded. A cluster of highly shared sequence variants was judged likely to represent a technical artifact of the sequencing pipeline. Only TCR beta chains were sequenced in this cohort, and the absence of alpha or paired-chain data limited detectable features. When HLA alleles, especially DR and DQ, strongly co-occurred, TCR associations were difficult to assign to individual alleles. At a false discovery rate of 0.05, a later analysis linked fewer than 20,000 TCR beta sequences to specific HLA alleles. The authors suggested that the approach could potentially be extended to other disease states and immunological phenotypes. An association between a missense DCLRE1C variant and V-gene and J-gene trimming of TCR beta chains was found in a later genetic analysis and replicated in an independent cohort. Most CMV-associated TCR beta chains appeared to be HLA-restricted in a later analysis, and the HLA associations seemed to be driven largely by CMV exposure. Because the 87-base-pair reads could not distinguish some IMGT-functional V segments, including TRBV6-2 and TRBV6-3, those segments were excluded. A further reported finding was that TCR beta sequences accurately predicted the HLA-A and HLA-B alleles for most subjects in the first cohort. The study listed 170 or so TCR beta chains as associated with cytomegalovirus. Most TCR sequences were observed very rarely across donors, whereas some public TCRs were present in many individuals. HLA typing was unavailable for some donors at each locus, so association tests used only the typed subset. In a later analysis, TCR association rates were found to vary across HLA loci, with the most associated TCRs seen for DRB1 alleles and the fewest for HLA-C alleles. In a later analysis, HLA-associated TCR beta chains were found to be more clonally expanded and to have lower generation probabilities than equally common non-associated chains. A later analysis reported that several top co-occurrence clusters appeared linked to parvovirus B19, influenza, CMV and Epstein-Barr virus.

Library generation was performed with the immunoSEQ multiplex PCR assay. For the multiplex PCR, a mixture combining 60 forward primers for TCR Vbeta segments and 13 reverse primers for TCR Jbeta segments was used. The CDR3 region of rearranged TCR beta genes was amplified from genomic DNA with a multiplex PCR assay. The amplified TCR beta libraries were sequenced on the Illumina HiSeq System as 87-base-pair reads. From the authors' description of their analysis: A later analysis tallied 70 million to 100 million unique TCR beta chains across the 666 repertoires, and some 10 million of those chains were shared by two or more donors. To remove PCR and sequencing errors, raw reads were error-corrected and collapsed into unique sequences using a nearest-neighbor algorithm that merged closely related sequences. V, D and J gene segments were assigned by aligning CDR3 sequences to IMGT reference sequences. Each retained sequence needed at least a six-nucleotide match to both a V gene segment and a J gene segment. A rearrangement was called productive if the CDR3 had no stop codons and remained in frame with V and J, and every other rearrangement was called non-productive. Following IMGT convention, CDR3 was defined as the stretch from the second conserved V-encoded cysteine to the conserved J-encoded phenylalanine. Sequences without an unambiguous match to a single V gene segment were excluded from the earlier analysis of about 630 of the donors. In an earlier analysis of some 590 of the donors, V segments were called functional above 56.7% productive rearrangements and were called segregating when the between-donor standard deviation exceeded 5%. A statistical classification framework was built to diagnose cytomegalovirus status from the catalog of TCR beta chain sequences. In a later analysis, TCR nucleotide sequences were compared against IMGT/GENE-DB human TR gene sequences so that V and J genes could be assigned. A later analysis assigned CDR3 sequences and most-parsimonious VDJ recombination scenarios with the TCRdist pipeline. In a later analysis, each TCR beta chain was defined by its CDR3 amino acid sequence together with its V-gene family, and reads without a unique V-gene family were excluded. A later analysis removed roughly 590 highly shared, low-generation-probability nucleotide sequences to deal with suspected cross-contamination and a sequencing artifact. In a later analysis, a clonal expansion index for each public chain was calculated from normalized within-repertoire ranks of inferred template counts. In a later analysis, generation probabilities were computed using a VDJ recombination model fitted to out-of-frame rearrangements, and the results were checked against IGoR. A later analysis scored TCR-TCR, TCR-HLA and TCR-CMV co-occurrence with hypergeometric tests, applying a repertoire-size bias correction to TCR pairs. To estimate false discovery rates, a later analysis permuted the HLA or CMV assignments 20 times. In a later analysis, co-occurring TCRs were grouped using DBSCAN, with TCRdist sequence similarity added in when clustering inside HLA-allele-positive subsets. Repertoires with fewer than 30,000 or more than 120,000 public chains, plus five repertoires with anomalous nucleotide sharing, were excluded from co-occurrence clustering. TCRdb re-hosts the immuneACCESS table, in-frame sequences only. Its copies lack some clones; in the studies checked, an unresolved V gene accounts for under half of them, and the cause for the rest is not known. That table supplies the V and J calls and clone size; D and trimming were determined from the DNA. Here the sample has 100,000 to 150,000 clones; 78% occur a single time. Of the sample, approximately 1.5% is held by the ten largest clones.

In total, approximately 610 healthy bone marrow donors made up the cohort. Cohort members were all nominally healthy when sampled, although unrecorded immune exposures were likely present. The donor was CMV seronegative and was included in the group of 352 seronegative cohort members. A peripheral blood sample was collected from each donor, and TCR beta sequencing was performed on peripheral blood mononuclear cells. Genomic DNA extraction from the blood cell samples was performed with the Qiagen DNeasy Blood Extraction Kit. Points on this clone: Its recognized antigen is unknown. No much larger clonotype is one base removed from it; base qualities were not supplied.

V loses 5 bases, J loses 6 bases, and the germline ends lie 10 bases apart. The CDR3 runs 13 amino acids, cysteine and phenylalanine included. Left in the record is the CDR3 DNA by itself, 39 bases read in frame from the first base. Per the germline V gene, MNHEY is the CDR1 and SVGAGI is the CDR2. Recombination linked TRBV6-5 to TRBJ1-4; the D gene is possibly TRBD1, with 5 bases matching. Sequenced: PBMCs. This TCR derives from a female donor in good health and CMV-seronegative. The sequence in DNA is TGTGCCAGCAGTGCTCGCAGGGATGAAAAACTGTTTTTT. Its translation reads: CASSARRDEKLFF.